This is a list of T cell receptor beta chains from one sample in a study of OX40 agonist ivuxolimab in advanced cancers. This table comes from immunoSEQ multiplex PCR, and its TCRdb copy is limited to in-frame clones, with some not included. The data contain about 69,000 clones, roughly nine tenths of them singletons. The input for sequencing was CD4+ or CD8+ T cells sorted from blood, taken in a trial of the OX40 agonist ivuxolimab. These receptors came from an adult with an advanced solid tumor such as melanoma, head and neck, liver or kidney cancer. The CDR3 runs from the conserved cysteine through the conserved F or W. Each record gives: CDR3 protein, CDR3 DNA, J gene, V gene, clone size, D gene. D genes are given only for firm matches. The size of a clone is reported for some rows only, either as once, few or many, or as a class for expanded clones.

CDR3 protein: CASSLEQMNTGELFF
CDR3 DNA: TGTGCCAGCAGCTTAGAACAGATGAACACCGGGGAGCTGTTTTTT
J gene: TRBJ2-2
V gene: TRBV13
clone size: NA
D gene: NA

CDR3 protein: CASSKALSPRRDSGDEQYF
CDR3 DNA: TGTGCCAGCAGCAAAGCGCTTTCCCCCAGGCGGGACTCTGGAGACGAGCAGTACTTC
J gene: TRBJ2-7
V gene: TRBV21-1
clone size: medium-sized
D gene: NA

CDR3 protein: CASSYGMGNNEQFF
CDR3 DNA: TGTGCCAGCAGCTATGGTATGGGGAACAATGAGCAGTTCTTC
J gene: TRBJ2-1
V gene: TRBV6-5
clone size: once
D gene: NA

CDR3 protein: CASSLGGGGRLETQYF
CDR3 DNA: TGTGCCAGCAGTTTAGGGGGTGGGGGTAGGCTCGAGACCCAGTACTTC
J gene: TRBJ2-5
V gene: TRBV28
clone size: NA
D gene: NA

CDR3 protein: CATSGTVYNEQFF
CDR3 DNA: TGTGCCACCAGCGGGACAGTTTACAATGAGCAGTTCTTC
J gene: TRBJ2-1
V gene: TRBV15
clone size: NA
D gene: TRBD1

CDR3 protein: CASSGVGGGEQYF
CDR3 DNA: TGTGCCAGCAGCGGGGTCGGGGGGGGCGAGCAGTACTTC
J gene: TRBJ2-7
V gene: TRBV27
clone size: NA
D gene: TRBD2

CDR3 protein: CASSYSSGYNEQFF
CDR3 DNA: TGTGCCAGCAGTTACTCGTCTGGGTACAATGAGCAGTTCTTC
J gene: TRBJ2-1
V gene: TRBV6-5
clone size: NA
D gene: NA

CDR3 protein: CASSVGQDYGYTF
CDR3 DNA: TGTGCCAGCAGCGTGGGGCAGGACTATGGCTACACCTTC
J gene: TRBJ1-2
V gene: TRBV9
clone size: NA
D gene: NA

CDR3 protein: CASSQEGLNSPLHF
CDR3 DNA: TGTGCCAGCAGCCAAGAAGGGTTGAATTCACCCCTCCACTTT
J gene: TRBJ1-6
V gene: TRBV14
clone size: NA
D gene: NA

CDR3 protein: CASSNGGGYEQYF
CDR3 DNA: TGTGCCAGTAGTAACGGGGGGGGCTACGAGCAGTACTTC
J gene: TRBJ2-7
V gene: TRBV19
clone size: NA
D gene: TRBD2

CDR3 protein: CASSHLTPGARGNTEAFF
CDR3 DNA: TGCGCCAGCAGCCATCTCACACCGGGGGCGCGGGGGAACACTGAAGCTTTCTTT
J gene: TRBJ1-1
V gene: TRBV4-3
clone size: NA
D gene: NA

CDR3 protein: CATSEGDSGANVLTF
CDR3 DNA: TGTGCCACCAGCGAAGGGGACTCTGGGGCCAACGTCCTGACTTTC
J gene: TRBJ2-6
V gene: TRBV15
clone size: NA
D gene: NA

CDR3 protein: CASSPLPQGRVEAFF
CDR3 DNA: TGTGCCAGCAGTCCTTTACCCCAGGGAAGGGTGGAGGCTTTCTTT
J gene: TRBJ1-1
V gene: TRBV6-5
clone size: NA
D gene: NA

CDR3 protein: CASAREYSNQPQHF
CDR3 DNA: TGTGCCAGCGCCAGGGAATATAGCAATCAGCCCCAGCATTTT
J gene: TRBJ1-5
V gene: TRBV2
clone size: NA
D gene: NA

CDR3 protein: CASSQDGGVDSNQPQHF
CDR3 DNA: TGTGCCAGCAGCCAAGATGGGGGGGTGGATAGCAATCAGCCCCAGCATTTT
J gene: TRBJ1-5
V gene: TRBV4-2
clone size: once
D gene: NA

CDR3 protein: CASSLNWGRLNNEQFF
CDR3 DNA: TGTGCCAGCAGTTTAAATTGGGGGAGACTTAACAATGAGCAGTTCTTC
J gene: TRBJ2-1
V gene: TRBV6-5
clone size: NA
D gene: NA

CDR3 protein: CASSLALKEEQYF
CDR3 DNA: TGTGCCAGCAGCTTAGCGTTAAAGGAGGAGCAGTACTTC
J gene: TRBJ2-7
V gene: TRBV7-9
clone size: NA
D gene: NA

CDR3 protein: CASTPGGYLYNEQFF
CDR3 DNA: TGTGCCAGCACCCCTGGGGGATATCTATACAATGAGCAGTTCTTC
J gene: TRBJ2-1
V gene: TRBV9
clone size: NA
D gene: NA

CDR3 protein: CASSVGLAGAQETQYF
CDR3 DNA: TGTGCCAGCAGCGTAGGTCTAGCGGGAGCGCAAGAGACCCAGTACTTC
J gene: TRBJ2-5
V gene: TRBV9
clone size: NA
D gene: TRBD2

CDR3 protein: CASSSTGGVEGYTF
CDR3 DNA: TGTGCCAGCAGTTCAACAGGGGGCGTCGAAGGCTACACCTTC
J gene: TRBJ1-2
V gene: TRBV6-5
clone size: NA
D gene: TRBD1

CDR3 protein: CASSLGISAGTEAFF
CDR3 DNA: TGTGCCAGCAGCTTAGGGATATCGGCAGGGACTGAAGCTTTCTTT
J gene: TRBJ1-1
V gene: TRBV7-2
clone size: NA
D gene: NA

CDR3 protein: CATGVASYSNQPQHF
CDR3 DNA: TGTGCCACTGGAGTGGCATCGTATAGCAATCAGCCCCAGCATTTT
J gene: TRBJ1-5
V gene: TRBV15
clone size: NA
D gene: NA

CDR3 protein: CASSAGGTDTQYF
CDR3 DNA: TGTGCCAGCAGCGCCGGGGGCACAGATACGCAGTATTTT
J gene: TRBJ2-3
V gene: TRBV9
clone size: once
D gene: NA

CDR3 protein: CASSLGTGGPPQHF
CDR3 DNA: TGTGCCAGCAGCTTAGGGACAGGGGGCCCGCCCCAGCATTTT
J gene: TRBJ1-5
V gene: TRBV11-3
clone size: NA
D gene: TRBD1

CDR3 protein: CASSLDEGVGTDTQYF
CDR3 DNA: TGTGCTAGCAGCTTAGATGAGGGGGTCGGTACAGATACGCAGTATTTT
J gene: TRBJ2-3
V gene: TRBV7-7
clone size: NA
D gene: NA

CDR3 protein: CASRKGGTSDTGELFF
CDR3 DNA: TGTGCCAGCAGAAAAGGCGGGACTAGCGACACCGGGGAGCTGTTTTTT
J gene: TRBJ2-2
V gene: TRBV28
clone size: NA
D gene: TRBD2

CDR3 protein: CATSRDRGRADTQYF
CDR3 DNA: TGTGCCACCAGCAGAGACAGGGGGCGGGCAGATACGCAGTATTTT
J gene: TRBJ2-3
V gene: TRBV15
clone size: NA
D gene: TRBD1

CDR3 protein: CATSRDLKNIQYF
CDR3 DNA: TGTGCCACCAGCAGAGACCTCAAAAACATTCAGTACTTC
J gene: TRBJ2-4
V gene: TRBV15
clone size: NA
D gene: NA

CDR3 protein: CAGDRDRSSYEQYF
CDR3 DNA: TGTGCCGGAGACCGGGACAGAAGCTCCTACGAGCAGTACTTC
J gene: TRBJ2-7
V gene: TRBV30
clone size: NA
D gene: TRBD1

CDR3 protein: CASSPVLGYNEQFF
CDR3 DNA: TGTGCCAGTAGTCCCGTTCTGGGGTACAATGAGCAGTTCTTC
J gene: TRBJ2-1
V gene: TRBV19
clone size: once
D gene: NA

CDR3 protein: CASSPSGSLTGELFF
CDR3 DNA: TGTGCCAGCAGTCCTAGCGGGAGCCTCACCGGGGAGCTGTTTTTT
J gene: TRBJ2-2
V gene: TRBV27
clone size: NA
D gene: TRBD2

CDR3 protein: CATLEHYNSPLHF
CDR3 DNA: TGTGCCACCCTGGAGCACTATAATTCACCCCTCCACTTT
J gene: TRBJ1-6
V gene: TRBV6-5
clone size: NA
D gene: NA

CDR3 protein: CASSPEGTAAYEQYF
CDR3 DNA: TGTGCCAGCAGTCCGGAAGGAACAGCCGCCTACGAGCAGTACTTC
J gene: TRBJ2-7
V gene: TRBV6-1
clone size: NA
D gene: NA

CDR3 protein: CASSQGRTGYGYTF
CDR3 DNA: TGTGCCAGCAGCCAAGGCCGGACAGGCTATGGCTACACCTTC
J gene: TRBJ1-2
V gene: TRBV14
clone size: NA
D gene: TRBD1

CDR3 protein: CASSQDWAYEQYF
CDR3 DNA: TGTGCCAGCAGCCAAGATTGGGCATACGAGCAGTACTTC
J gene: TRBJ2-7
V gene: TRBV4-2
clone size: NA
D gene: NA

CDR3 protein: CASSYSVTFEAFF
CDR3 DNA: TGTGCCAGCAGTTACTCGGTCACCTTTGAAGCTTTCTTT
J gene: TRBJ1-1
V gene: TRBV6-5
clone size: NA
D gene: NA

CDR3 protein: CASSILGRANQPQHF
CDR3 DNA: TGTGCCAGTAGTATCCTTGGCAGGGCTAATCAGCCCCAGCATTTT
J gene: TRBJ1-5
V gene: TRBV19
clone size: NA
D gene: NA

CDR3 protein: CAWSVLGLRRDTEAFF
CDR3 DNA: TGTGCCTGGAGTGTACTCGGCCTTAGGAGGGACACTGAAGCTTTCTTT
J gene: TRBJ1-1
V gene: TRBV30
clone size: NA
D gene: NA

CDR3 protein: CASSDPVSNEQFF
CDR3 DNA: TGTGCCAGCAGTGACCCCGTCTCGAATGAGCAGTTCTTC
J gene: TRBJ2-1
V gene: TRBV25-1
clone size: NA
D gene: NA

CDR3 protein: CASSLEQPHNEQFF
CDR3 DNA: TGTGCCAGCAGCCTTGAACAGCCGCACAATGAGCAGTTCTTC
J gene: TRBJ2-1
V gene: TRBV14
clone size: NA
D gene: NA

CDR3 protein: CSARGYRSDLDGYTF
CDR3 DNA: TGCAGCGCCCGGGGCTACAGGTCTGACCTCGATGGCTACACCTTC
J gene: TRBJ1-2
V gene: TRBV29-1
clone size: NA
D gene: NA

CDR3 protein: CASSLATEEAFF
CDR3 DNA: TGTGCCAGCAGCTTGGCGACAGAAGAAGCTTTCTTT
J gene: TRBJ1-1
V gene: TRBV5-6
clone size: NA
D gene: NA

CDR3 protein: CASSAREGLGEETQYF
CDR3 DNA: TGTGCCAGCAGTGCCCGGGAGGGACTAGGAGAAGAGACCCAGTACTTC
J gene: TRBJ2-5
V gene: TRBV2
clone size: NA
D gene: TRBD2

CDR3 protein: CASRGTGRNYNEQFF
CDR3 DNA: TGCGCCAGCAGGGGAACAGGGAGGAACTACAATGAGCAGTTCTTC
J gene: TRBJ2-1
V gene: TRBV5-1
clone size: once
D gene: NA

CDR3 protein: CASTRGSAETQYF
CDR3 DNA: TGTGCCAGTACCAGGGGGTCGGCGGAGACCCAGTACTTC
J gene: TRBJ2-5
V gene: TRBV7-8
clone size: once
D gene: TRBD1

CDR3 protein: CASSQDHLSSGGYEQYF
CDR3 DNA: TGCGCCAGCAGCCAAGACCATCTTTCTAGCGGGGGGTACGAGCAGTACTTC
J gene: TRBJ2-7
V gene: TRBV4-1
clone size: NA
D gene: TRBD2

CDR3 protein: CASSNLPGQGGAEAFF
CDR3 DNA: TGTGCCAGCAGCAACTTACCTGGACAGGGAGGGGCTGAAGCTTTCTTT
J gene: TRBJ1-1
V gene: TRBV27
clone size: NA
D gene: TRBD1

CDR3 protein: CASSSSSATGGYGYTF
CDR3 DNA: TGTGCCAGCAGCTCCAGCTCGGCGACAGGGGGCTATGGCTACACCTTC
J gene: TRBJ1-2
V gene: TRBV7-3
clone size: NA
D gene: TRBD1

CDR3 protein: CASSQDWSANYGYTF
CDR3 DNA: TGCGCCAGCAGCCAAGATTGGTCAGCGAACTATGGCTACACCTTC
J gene: TRBJ1-2
V gene: TRBV4-3
clone size: NA
D gene: NA

CDR3 protein: CASSFEFGELFF
CDR3 DNA: TGTGCCAGCAGTTTCGAATTCGGGGAGCTGTTTTTT
J gene: TRBJ2-2
V gene: TRBV28
clone size: NA
D gene: NA